Sequencing of this T cell receptor beta chain was carried out in a study of blood T cell repertoires in COVID-19. Study-level background: Researchers got acute and convalescent COVID-19 samples from the United States, Italy and Spain.

How the authors handled the data: Using reference gene primer amplification, nucleated cell counts were estimated. Sequenced by immunoSEQ multiplex PCR; TCRdb stores in-frame clones only, minus some. For V, J and clone size, that table is used; D and trimming come from the DNA. Found here are more than 200,000 clones, 84% of them singletons; the top ten hold roughly 10%. Seattle enrolled patients during active infection and tracked them longitudinally. Sample: peripheral blood. This TCR derives from a woman older than 75 with COVID-19, enrolled during active disease.

The CDR3 loop reads CASSRGLAGLRETQYF. As DNA, the CDR3 is TGTGCCAGCAGTCGTGGACTAGCGGGCTTAAGAGAGACCCAGTACTTC. The chain couples TRBV28 to TRBJ2-5; 11 nucleotides agree with TRBD2. V dropped 5 bases and J dropped 4; count of bases not matched to a gene: 9. The germline CDR1 and CDR2 sequences are MDHEN and SYDVKM. The CDR3 is 16 amino acids.